Following are 6 T cell receptor beta chains from one sample sequenced in a study of shared clonotypes between healthy human individuals. Profiled with immunoSEQ multiplex PCR; TCRdb holds only in-frame clones, not every one. The table includes approximately 720,000 clones, 92% detected once. CD45RO-negative cells were positively selected for CCR7, leaving out terminally differentiated effector memory CD45RA+ cells. Sequencing was done on a sample of naive CD8+ T cells sorted from blood. These receptors all stem from a man aged 30-40 years in good health.

The chain recombines TRBV6-5 with TRBJ2-3; 13 nucleotides match TRBD2. The length of the CDR3 is 15 residues. CDR1 and CDR2 (germline): MNHEY, SVGAGI. Unmatched junction bases numbered 3, after V lost 5 bases and J lost 4 bases. This CDR3 reads CASSRLAGGSDTQYF. CDR3 nucleotides: TGTGCCAGCAGTCGACTAGCGGGAGGTTCAGATACGCAGTATTTT.

The chain couples TRBV30 to TRBJ2-5; 7 nucleotides line up with TRBD1. The CDR3 runs 16 residues. CDR1 GTSNPN and CDR2 SVGIG come from the germline V gene (reference sequence). Trimming at V came to 1 base and at J to 2 bases, leaving 10 bases not matched to a gene. CDR3 protein: CAWSGDGTAKQETQYF. CDR3 bases: TGTGCCTGGAGTGGAGACGGGACAGCGAAACAAGAGACCCAGTACTTC. The complete variable domain, with remaining parts taken from reference TRBV30 and TRBJ2-5, reads SQTIHQWPATLVQPVGSPLSLECTVEGTSNPNLYWYRQAAGRGLQLLFYSVGIGQISSEVPQNLSASRPQDRQFILSSKKLLLSDSGFYLCAWSGDGTAKQETQYFGPGTRLLVL.

This clone was observed a single time. This chain connects TRBV7-9 to TRBJ2-1, with 7 bases matching TRBD1. This CDR3 has 12 residues. In germline, CDR1 is SEHNR, CDR2 FQNEAQ (reference sequence). Losses at the gene ends were 4 bases for V and 8 bases for J; bases not matched to a gene: 2. CDR3: CASSSTGYEQFF. The CDR3 DNA is TGTGCCAGCAGCTCGACAGGGTATGAGCAGTTCTTC.

The chain employs TRBV11-2 and TRBJ2-3; D is ambiguous. V lost 1 base to trimming and J lost 5 bases, with 16 bases between them. This CDR3 is built from 16 residues. From germline, CDR1 is SGHAT and CDR2 FQNNGV. CDR3: CASSLGLLLVEDTQYF. CDR3 in DNA: TGTGCCAGCAGCTTAGGTCTGTTGTTAGTAGAAGATACGCAGTATTTT.

The chain recombines TRBV7-6 with TRBJ2-5; D is undetermined. Germline CDR1 is SGHVS and CDR2 is FNYEAQ. V was pared by 7 bases and J by 7 bases, with 22 bases between. This CDR3 spans 15 amino acids. The CDR3 is CASMGRVAVVGTQYF. DNA of the CDR3: TGTGCCAGCATGGGTCGGGTCGCCGTGGTGGGGACCCAGTACTTC.

The J gene is TRBJ2-5, the V gene TRBV21-1; the D call TRBD1 from the table was never checked on the DNA. TRBV21-1 is a listed pseudogene. The CDR3 has 18 amino acids. CDR3 in DNA: TGTGCCAGCAGCACAGATCCTAGGAGGGACAGCAACCAAGAGACCCAGTACTTC. Its protein is CASSTDPRRDSNQETQYF.